This T cell receptor beta chain appears in the sequencing data of a study of shared clonotypes between healthy human individuals (dated by TCRdb to the early 2020s). About the study as a whole: A few men and a couple of women, aged 18 to 49 years, made up the cohort. Per donor, three plates each were used for CD4 naive and CD4 memory, two for CD8 naive, and one for CD8 memory. To estimate repertoire size and how much clonotype sharing occurs between individuals, the study deeply sequenced the blood TCR repertoires of several healthy adults. To increase sequencing depth and limit assay-specific biases, different laboratories used diverse techniques to prepare libraries and sequence TCR repertoires. Between about 0.8 and 9 billion PBMCs per donor were obtained by leukapheresis.

For the CD8 naive samples, CD45RO-negative cells were positively selected for CCR7, yielding a CD45RA+CCR7+ population from which TemRA cells were excluded. The donors were healthy, HIV-negative adults who had no recently reported acute infections or vaccinations. Every donor was a Caucasian adult living in Nashville, Tennessee, USA. Blood was collected by leukapheresis, and PBMCs were isolated by Ficoll-Histopaque density gradient centrifugation and then cryopreserved in liquid nitrogen vapor phase. Analytical flow cytometry was used to check the purity and quantity of every magnetically sorted T cell population. From each sorted fraction, genomic DNA was isolated and quantified by UV absorbance on a Nanodrop 2000c. Here is what the overall study found, with its caveats: Because the study included only a small number of donors, the genetic and exposure-history diversity represented was limited. Pairwise subsampling led to the expectation that sequencing depth would affect the degree of clonotype sharing among donors. When four donors were compared, the shared fraction of clonotypes was approximately 5% for naive CD4, 3.5% to 4% for naive CD8, 2% to 2.5% for memory CD4, and 0.35% to 0.4% for memory CD8. Sampling was limited to blood, and TCR repertoires in tissue likely differ from TCR repertoires in blood. Incomplete sequencing was indicated by rarefaction of sorted-subset datasets, despite the large sequencing depth. Compared with non-shared clonotypes, the clonotypes found in all four sorted-subset donors had higher generation probabilities. Larger estimated clonotype richness was generally found for naive subsets than for memory subsets.

Using the deep immunoSEQ assay, TCR CDR3 regions were amplified from genomic DNA by multiplex PCR. Genomic DNA extracted from each cell subset was distributed evenly over all wells of several immunoSEQ 96-well plates, and each plate served as one replicate. For sorted subsets, roughly 200 ng of genomic DNA, equivalent to around 30,000 T cell genomes, went into each replicate PCR. Purified libraries were measured with a Qubit 3.0 fluorometer, size-checked on a Bioanalyzer 2100, and measured again with the KAPA Library Quantification kit. A separate single-read 150-cycle Illumina NextSeq 550 flow cell was used to sequence each immunoSEQ 96-well plate. The authors' analysis ran thus. Because the immunoSEQ output included only junctional sequences and no quality scores, the filtering could not be the same as the filtering used for full-length reads. Sequences were annotated with PyIR, a Python wrapper for IgBLAST v1.9, and V/J genes and CDR3 were assigned using IMGT germline references. Any read was removed if the V/J assignment was weak (E-value above 1e-6), the CDR3 was missing, or the read contained stop codons, out-of-frame junctions, or ambiguous translated residues. A V3J clonotype was defined by an identical inferred V gene, J gene, and CDR3 amino acid sequence. Percentage overlap between repertoires was calculated by dividing the number of shared unique clonotypes by the size of the smaller repertoire. RTK rarefaction, the Chao1 estimator, and Recon v2.1 estimates of unobserved clonotypes were used to assess repertoire richness. OLGA was used to compute generation probabilities for all TCRbeta clonotypes that the gDNA method yielded from a handful of donors. TCRdb's version of the immuneACCESS table is confined to in-frame rearrangements and falls short of the full clone set. An unresolved V gene accounts for under half of the shortfall where checked; the remainder is of unknown origin. The V and J calls and clone size come from that table; D and trimming were worked out from the DNA. Recorded for this sample are about 2.1 million clones; about 92% of them occurred a single time. Roughly 1.7% of the sample is in the top ten clones.

On this clone itself: No antigen is known for it. The record has no base qualities; no much larger clone is one base away.

The CDR3 starts with the cysteine, ends with the phenylalanine, and has 14 residues. Just CDR3 DNA is preserved here, 42 bases in frame from base 1. V lost 6 bases and J lost 2 bases; the stretch between them is 11 bases long. CDR1 MNHEY and CDR2 SMNVEV are derived from the germline V gene (reference sequence). The source of this sequence is a man aged 18 to 29 in good health. Some clones in this sample may be carry-over from other donors' samples. Material: naive CD8+ T cells from PBMCs. The sample's cell subset or site label is to be understood as: CD45RA+CCR7+. The chain links TRBV27 with TRBJ2-1; TRBD1 is possibly the D segment (6 matching bases). The DNA sequence reads TGTGCCAGCAGAATCGACAGGACCTACAATGAGCAGTTCTTC. Its coded protein is CASRIDRTYNEQFF.